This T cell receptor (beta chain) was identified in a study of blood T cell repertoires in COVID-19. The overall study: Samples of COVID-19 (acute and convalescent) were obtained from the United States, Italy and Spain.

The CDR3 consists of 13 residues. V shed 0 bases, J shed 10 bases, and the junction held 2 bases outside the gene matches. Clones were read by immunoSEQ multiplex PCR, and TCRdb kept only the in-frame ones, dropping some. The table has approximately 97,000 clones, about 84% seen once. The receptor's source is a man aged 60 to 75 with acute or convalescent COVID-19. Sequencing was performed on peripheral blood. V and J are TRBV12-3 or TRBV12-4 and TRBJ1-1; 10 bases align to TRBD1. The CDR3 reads CASSLATGGRAFF. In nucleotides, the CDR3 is TGTGCCAGCAGTTTAGCGACAGGGGGCCGAGCTTTCTTT.